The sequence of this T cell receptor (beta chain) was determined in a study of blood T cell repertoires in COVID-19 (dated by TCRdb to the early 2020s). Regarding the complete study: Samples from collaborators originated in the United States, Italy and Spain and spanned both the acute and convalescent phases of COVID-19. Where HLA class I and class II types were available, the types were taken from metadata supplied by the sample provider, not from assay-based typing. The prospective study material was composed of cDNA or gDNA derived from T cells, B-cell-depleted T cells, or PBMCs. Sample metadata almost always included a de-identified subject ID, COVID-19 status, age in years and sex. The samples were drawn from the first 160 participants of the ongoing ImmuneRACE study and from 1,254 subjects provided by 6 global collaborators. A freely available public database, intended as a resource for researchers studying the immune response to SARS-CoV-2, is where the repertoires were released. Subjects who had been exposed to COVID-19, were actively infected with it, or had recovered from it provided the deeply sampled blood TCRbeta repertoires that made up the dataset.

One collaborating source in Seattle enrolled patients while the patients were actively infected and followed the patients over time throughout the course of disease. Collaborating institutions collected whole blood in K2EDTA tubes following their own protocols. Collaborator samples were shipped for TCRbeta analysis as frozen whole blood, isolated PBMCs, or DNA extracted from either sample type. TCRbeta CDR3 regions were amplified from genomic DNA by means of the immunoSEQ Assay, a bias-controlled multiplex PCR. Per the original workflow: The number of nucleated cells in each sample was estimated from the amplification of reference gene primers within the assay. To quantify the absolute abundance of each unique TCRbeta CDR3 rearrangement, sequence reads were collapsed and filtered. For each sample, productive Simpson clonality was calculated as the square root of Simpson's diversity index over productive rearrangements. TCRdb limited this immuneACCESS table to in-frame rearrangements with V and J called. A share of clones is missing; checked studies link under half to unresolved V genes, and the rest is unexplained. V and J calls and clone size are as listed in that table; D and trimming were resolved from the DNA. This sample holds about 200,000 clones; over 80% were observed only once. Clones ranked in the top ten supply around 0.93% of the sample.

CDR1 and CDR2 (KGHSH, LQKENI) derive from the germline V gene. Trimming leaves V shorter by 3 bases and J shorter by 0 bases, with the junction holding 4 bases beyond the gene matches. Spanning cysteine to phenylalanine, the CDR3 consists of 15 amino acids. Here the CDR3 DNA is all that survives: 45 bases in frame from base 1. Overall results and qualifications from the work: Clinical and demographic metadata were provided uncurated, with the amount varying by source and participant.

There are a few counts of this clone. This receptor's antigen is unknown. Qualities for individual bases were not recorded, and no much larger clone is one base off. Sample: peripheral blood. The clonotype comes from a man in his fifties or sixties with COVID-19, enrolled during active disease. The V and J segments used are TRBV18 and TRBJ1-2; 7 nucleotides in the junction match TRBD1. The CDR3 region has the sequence CASSPGQTANYGYTF. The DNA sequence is TGTGCCAGCTCACCGGGACAGACAGCTAACTATGGCTACACCTTC.